The 17 T cell receptor beta chains presented below share a single source sample, sequenced in a study of blood T cell repertoires in COVID-19. The table came from immunoSEQ multiplex PCR; TCRdb's copy has only in-frame clones and leaves some out. The repertoire has roughly 430,000 clones, around 90% of them found once; the top ten carry around 2.1%. Sequencing was carried out using PBMCs or T cells enriched from blood (not recorded which). These receptors were obtained from a woman between 35 and 50 years old with acute COVID-19.

This clone was seen once. This rearrangement joins TRBV18 to TRBJ1-1; the match to TRBD1 covers 11 bases. The germline gives CDR1 KGHSH, CDR2 LQKENI. Trimming cost V 3 bases and J 5 bases; bases outside gene matches: 5. CDR3 size: 15 residues. CDR3 sequence reads: CASSPTGTGGTEAFF. CDR3 DNA sequence: TGTGCCAGCTCACCGACCGGGACAGGGGGGACTGAAGCTTTCTTT.

The rearrangement uses TRBV6-5 and TRBJ1-1, with TRBD1 matching over 8 bases. Germline loops: CDR1 MNHEY, CDR2 SVGAGI. The V segment lost 0 bases and the J segment 10 bases; nucleotides outside the gene matches: 10. CDR3 length equals 15 residues. This CDR3 reads CASSYSGRQGRRAFF. The DNA for the CDR3 is TGTGCCAGCAGTTACTCCGGACGACAGGGGAGGAGAGCTTTCTTT.

The V call is TRBV15, the J call TRBJ1-6, with D perhaps matching TRBD1 (6 bases). This CDR3 has 16 residues. V was pared by 8 bases and J by 0 bases, with 14 bases between. Germline V gene sequence: CDR1 LNHNV, CDR2 YYDKDF (reference sequence). The CDR3 DNA follows: TGTGCCACCGCCCCCACAGGGAGCTCCTATAATTCACCCCTCCACTTT. Its protein product is CATAPTGSSYNSPLHF.

This clone was seen once. The genes are TRBV5-3 and TRBJ1-6; 8 bases line up with TRBD1. TRBV5-3 is marked as an open reading frame, function uncertain. This CDR3 is built from 15 residues. After removal of 1 base from V and 14 bases from J, the junction contained 11 bases not matched to a gene. In nucleotides, the CDR3 is TGTGCCAGAAGCTTGCAGACAGGGGCCCCCGTGACCCTCCACTTT. It specifies CARSLQTGAPVTLHF.

The V and J genes are TRBV11-2 and TRBJ1-6; no clear D gene. Trimming took off 4 bases at V and 10 bases at J, with 5 bases between the two ends. The CDR3 has 11 residues. Germline lookup yields CDR1 SGHAT and CDR2 FQNNGV. In DNA form, the CDR3 reads TGTGCCAGCAGCTCGGGATCACCCCTCCACTTT. Translation: CASSSGSPLHF.

The chain recombines TRBV5-8 with TRBJ2-1; D may be TRBD1 (5 bases). Germline V lookup: CDR1 SGHTS, CDR2 YDEGEE. V lost 3 bases, J lost 0 bases, and 13 bases lay in between. The CDR3 totals 16 residues. The CDR3 here is CASSSPGMASYNEQFF. CDR3 in DNA: TGTGCCAGCAGCTCCCCAGGGATGGCCTCCTACAATGAGCAGTTCTTC.

V usage is TRBV12-3 or TRBV12-4 and J usage is TRBJ2-5; D is possibly TRBD2 (6 bases). The CDR3 is 12 amino acids. V was clipped by 9 bases and J by 4 bases, with 12 bases between them. The CDR3 reads CASTVGGETQYF. Here the CDR3 DNA reads TGTGCCAGTACAGTGGGGGGAGAGACCCAGTACTTC.

This chain connects TRBV7-8 to TRBJ2-1, with a weak D call TRBD2 (5 bases). CDR1 and CDR2 (germline): SGHVS, FQNEAQ. The V end was cut by 3 bases, the J end by 1 base, with 10 bases between. The CDR3 length is 15 residues. This CDR3 is CASSLIGESYNEQFF. The CDR3 DNA follows: TGTGCCAGCAGCTTGATCGGGGAGTCCTACAATGAGCAGTTCTTC.

V usage is TRBV10-3 and J usage is TRBJ2-7, with 10 bases matching TRBD1. With 10 bases clipped from V and 7 bases from J, the junction kept 10 bases outside the gene matches. The CDR3 totals 13 residues. Per germline, CDR1 ENHRY and CDR2 SYGVKD. The CDR3 loop reads CATTGTGVREQYF. The CDR3 DNA reads TGTGCCACAACCGGGACAGGGGTTCGAGAGCAGTACTTC.

J is TRBJ1-1 and V is TRBV5-4; 8 positions agree with TRBD1. Germline values: CDR1 SGHNT, CDR2 YYREEE (reference sequence). This CDR3 is built from 15 residues. The V and J ends lost 3 bases and 6 bases, in that order; junction bases with no gene match: 10. The CDR3 protein is CASSSKKQGEAEAFF. Here the CDR3 DNA reads TGTGCCAGCAGCTCGAAAAAACAGGGGGAAGCTGAAGCTTTCTTT.

V is TRBV5-4 and J is TRBJ1-2; D unresolved. The ends were cut back, 4 bases at V and 2 bases at J, with 18 bases in the middle. The CDR3 is 16 amino acids. Germline CDR1 and CDR2: SGHNT and YYREEE (reference sequence). Here the CDR3 DNA reads TGTGCCAGCAGCGCCTGGACTTCGATTAGCAACTATGGCTACACCTTC. Its translation is CASSAWTSISNYGYTF.

The V call is TRBV3-1 (or the pseudogene TRBV3-2), the J call TRBJ2-7; TRBD1 is a possible D gene (6 bases). CDR1 is LGHDT and CDR2 is YNNKEL in the germline V gene (reference sequence). CDR3 length: 13 residues. With 8 bases removed from V and 4 bases from J, the gap between germline ends came to 15 bases. Here the CDR3 DNA reads TGTGCCAGCTGCTCAGGGGCCGGGTACGAGCAGTACTTC. Amino acid sequence: CASCSGAGYEQYF.

The CDR3: CASSRTGGKFEKLFF. In nucleotides, the CDR3 is TGTGCCAGCAGTCGGACAGGGGGCAAGTTTGAAAAACTGTTTTTT. V and J are TRBV27 and TRBJ1-4; TRBD1 agrees at 11 bases. Germline trimming cut 5 bases from V and 7 bases from J; bases unmatched to any gene: 6. This CDR3 region has 15 residues. The germline CDR1 and CDR2 sequences are MNHEY and SMNVEV (reference sequence).

The gene calls are TRBV5-8 and TRBJ1-2; D call uncertain. The CDR3 extends over 13 amino acids. The ends were cut back, 0 bases at V and 4 bases at J, with 7 bases in the middle. From germline, CDR1 is SGHTS and CDR2 YDEGEE. The CDR3 here is CASSLDSGYGYTF. CDR3 in DNA: TGTGCCAGCAGCTTGGATTCGGGCTATGGCTACACCTTC.

This sequence joins TRBV5-1 and TRBJ1-2; D not certain. CDR3 length equals 14 residues. Germline CDR1 SGHRS, CDR2 YFSETQ. V dropped 4 bases and J dropped 4 bases, with 14 bases sitting between them. CDR3 sequence (DNA): TGCGCCAGCAGCCAACCCCCCGACACCTATGGCTACACCTTC. It is translated as CASSQPPDTYGYTF.

The table lists this clone with a count of one. CDR3 sequence: CASSTQGAVGTEAFF. The CDR3 region has the DNA TGTGCCAGCAGTACCCAGGGGGCCGTAGGCACTGAAGCTTTCTTT. This chain connects TRBV25-1 to TRBJ1-1, with 8 bases aligning to TRBD1. The CDR3 extends over 15 amino acids. Germline-derived CDR1 and CDR2 are MGHDK and SYGVNS. V was clipped by 5 bases and J by 4 bases; unmatched bases: 9.

V and J are TRBV5-6 and TRBJ1-2; 9 bases match TRBD1. Germline trimming cut 2 bases from V and 7 bases from J; bases unmatched to any gene: 6. Per germline, CDR1 SGHDT and CDR2 YYEEEE. The CDR3 contains 14 residues. CDR3 region: CASSFLQGAVGYTF. The CDR3 nucleotides are TGTGCCAGCAGCTTCTTACAGGGGGCTGTTGGCTACACCTTC.